This TCR beta chain is drawn from a study of shared clonotypes between healthy human individuals. Notes on this clone: Other DNA sequences in the sample encode the same CDR3.

The V and J ends lost 0 bases and 0 bases respectively, with 3 bases between them. The CDR3 runs 13 residues. The germline V gene has CDR1 SEHNR and CDR2 FQNEAQ (reference sequence). Execution of the assay was at deep level. Sequencing was performed with immunoSEQ multiplex PCR; in TCRdb, only in-frame clones are kept and a portion is missing. This table has a few hundred thousand clones, around nine tenths appearing once. J is TRBJ2-7 and V is TRBV7-9; D is unclear. Sequencing input: memory CD8+ T cells sorted from blood. The subset is: CD45RO+ cells pooled with CCR7-negative TemRA cells. The clonotype was recovered from a man in his late teens or twenties in good health. The CDR3 DNA is TGTGCCAGCAGCTTAGCCCTCTCCTACGAGCAGTACTTC. Translating gives CASSLALSYEQYF.